Listed here is a single TCR beta chain. The data were obtained in a study of blood T cell repertoires in COVID-19. Study-wide context: There were acute and convalescent COVID-19 samples, and they came from the United States, Italy and Spain.

Participant ages covered about 18 to 95 years across about 25 US areas. CDR1 and CDR2 (germline): MDHEN, SYDVKM. The germline V and J ends were trimmed by 6 bases and 0 bases, with 18 bases remaining between them. This CDR3 spans 18 amino acids. Sequenced by immunoSEQ multiplex PCR; TCRdb stores in-frame clones only, minus some. The table shows 140,000 to 150,000 clones, with approximately 78% occurring only once. The receptor was isolated from a woman aged 45-65 years who had recovered from COVID-19. The chain is built from TRBV28 and TRBJ2-6; D perhaps matches TRBD1 (5 bases). Sequencing was performed on PBMCs or T cells enriched from blood (not recorded which). The CDR3 is CASSDQTAKSSGANVLTF. The DNA of the CDR3 is TGTGCCAGCAGCGATCAGACAGCTAAGAGCTCTGGGGCCAACGTCCTGACTTTC.